A single sample is the source of the 3 T cell receptor beta chains below, sequenced in a study of T cell responses to AZD1222 COVID-19 vaccine. Profiled with immunoSEQ multiplex PCR; TCRdb holds only in-frame clones, not every one. The repertoire has about 200,000 clones, 90% to 95% of them found once; the top ten carry approximately 3.7%. Sequencing used peripheral blood, obtained 28 days after the second AZD1222 dose. The receptor set was obtained from an adult who received the AZD1222 COVID-19 vaccine.

CDR3 sequence (DNA): TGCGCCAGCAGCCTCATTAGACAGGGTACCTACGAGCAGTACTTC. Translating gives CASSLIRQGTYEQYF. This sequence joins TRBV10-2 and TRBJ2-7; 7 bases fit TRBD1. Trimming took 6 bases from V and 2 from J; bases not matched to a gene: 10. Germline-derived CDR1 and CDR2 are WSHSY and SAAADI. The CDR3 loop spans 15 amino acids.

This sequence joins TRBV9 and TRBJ1-3; D perhaps matches TRBD1 (6 bases). Trimming stripped 2 bases from V and 1 base from J, with 13 bases between. This CDR3 comprises 16 residues. CDR1 and CDR2 (germline): SGDLS, YYNGEE. Here the CDR3 DNA reads TGTGCCAGCAGCGTTCCCGAAACAGGGTCTGGAAACACCATATATTTT. Amino acid sequence: CASSVPETGSGNTIYF.

The sample holds one count of this clone. This chain links TRBV18 with TRBJ1-1; the D gene is possibly TRBD1 (6 bases). Germline lookup yields CDR1 KGHSH and CDR2 LQKENI. The CDR3 consists of 14 residues. With 1 base removed from V and 3 bases from J, the gap between germline ends came to 9 bases. Here the CDR3 DNA reads TGTGCCAGCTCACCACATCCAGGGGACACTGAAGCTTTCTTT. Translated, it gives CASSPHPGDTEAFF. The full variable domain, rest sourced from reference TRBV18 and TRBJ1-1, is NAGVMQNPRHLVRRRGQEARLRCSPMKGHSHVYWYRQLPEEGLKFMVYLQKENIIDESGMPKERFSAEFPKEGPSILRIQQVVRGDSAAYFCASSPHPGDTEAFFGQGTRLTVV.